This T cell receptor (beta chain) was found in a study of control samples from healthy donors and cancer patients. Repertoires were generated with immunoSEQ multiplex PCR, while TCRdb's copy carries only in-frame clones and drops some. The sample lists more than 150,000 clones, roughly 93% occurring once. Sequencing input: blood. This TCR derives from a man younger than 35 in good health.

CDR3: CASSGGLDRSNQPQHF. CDR3 coding DNA: TGTGCCAGCAGCGGAGGTTTGGACAGAAGCAATCAGCCCCAGCATTTT. This rearrangement joins TRBV2 to TRBJ1-5; TRBD1 is a possible D gene (6 bases). The ends were cut back, 6 bases at V and 1 base at J, with 16 bases in the middle. This CDR3 contains 16 residues. CDR1 and CDR2 from the germline V gene are SNHLY and FYNNEI.